This T cell receptor (beta chain) appears in the sequencing data of a study of blood T cell repertoires in COVID-19. The wider study: The samples span acute and convalescent COVID-19 from the United States, Italy and Spain. PBMCs, B-cell-depleted T cells, or T cells provided the cDNA or gDNA that made up the material.

The CDR3 has 13 residues. The germline CDR1 and CDR2 sequences are SQVTM and ANQGSEA. V dropped 6 bases and J dropped 2 bases, with 12 bases sitting between them. In the study's own analysis: Cell counts per sample came from amplifying reference gene primers. Only in-frame clones appear in the TCRdb table, and some are missing; sequencing was by immunoSEQ multiplex PCR. Clone size and the V and J calls come from that table; the DNA yielded D and trimming. The data show over 130,000 clones, roughly four fifths seen once. V usage is TRBV29-1 and J usage is TRBJ2-3; D is possibly TRBD1 (5 bases). The sample was PBMCs or T cells enriched from blood (not recorded which). The TCR originated in a woman aged 18-29 years who had been exposed to COVID-19. The CDR3 nucleotides read TGCAGCGTCAAGACAGACTCCACAGATACGCAGTATTTT. Its protein product is CSVKTDSTDTQYF.